The source of this T cell receptor (beta chain) is a study of cytomegalovirus exposure and HLA in healthy donors. On this clone: Its antigen is still unknown.

60 Vbeta and 13 Jbeta primers were used in PCR. The protocol was immunoSEQ multiplex PCR, while the TCRdb copy is restricted to in-frame clones and leaves out a portion. The data show about 170,000 clones, around 80% seen once. Study results and caveats: Sequencing likely caused a cluster of highly shared sequence variants.

Germline CDR1 and CDR2: SGHRS and YFSETQ. V dropped 2 bases and J dropped 0 bases, with 15 bases sitting between them. The CDR3 length is 16 residues. The genes are TRBV5-1 and TRBJ2-7, with D perhaps matching TRBD2 (6 bases). What was sequenced was PBMCs. This receptor was obtained from a woman in her 50s in good health and CMV-seropositive. The CDR3 DNA follows: TGCGCCAGCAGCTTTTCGATTCTCGGGAGCTCCTACGAGCAGTACTTC. It specifies CASSFSILGSSYEQYF.